Listed here is a single T cell receptor (beta chain). As processed by the authors: Estimated nucleated cell counts came from reference gene primer amplification. This table comes from immunoSEQ multiplex PCR, and its TCRdb copy is limited to in-frame clones, with some not included. Clonal size and the V and J genes are those of that table, whereas D and trimming came from the DNA. Here the sample spans about 240,000 clones, around 90% being singletons. The sample comes from a study of blood T cell repertoires in COVID-19. Study at large: Samples of COVID-19 (acute and convalescent) were obtained from the United States, Italy and Spain.

V was pared by 8 bases and J by 0 bases, with 4 bases of the junction left unmatched. Per germline, CDR1 ENHRY and CDR2 SYGVKD. This CDR3 has 15 amino acids. This chain joins TRBV10-3 and TRBJ1-5, with 10 bases aligning to TRBD1. The clonotype originates from a man aged 55-75 years who had recovered from COVID-19. Sequencing was carried out using peripheral blood. CDR3 protein: CAIGGQGDSNQPQHF. In DNA, the CDR3 is TGTGCCATCGGAGGACAGGGGGATAGCAATCAGCCCCAGCATTTT.